Sequencing of this T cell receptor (beta chain) was carried out in a study of hypomethylating agent response in myelodysplastic syndrome. Across the study: Of these patients, roughly six responded (complete response or hematologic improvement) and a few did not. Patients with neither complete response nor hematologic improvement were classed non-responders. Findings and caveats of the study: Analysis covered a small cohort of just roughly ten patients.

A remark on this clone: Its specificity is unknown.

TCRdb's table, derived via immunoSEQ multiplex PCR, lists solely in-frame clones and lacks some. Among approximately 880 clones listed, 80% to 85% were seen once. CDR1 is SGHTA and CDR2 is FQGTGA in the germline V gene. V lost 1 base and J lost 2, with 10 bases in between. This CDR3 is built from 15 residues. V usage is TRBV7-3 and J usage is TRBJ2-3; D gene ambiguous. The starting material was bone marrow, obtained before or after starting hypomethylating agent treatment for myelodysplastic syndrome (not recorded which). The clonotype originates from a human donor with myelodysplastic syndrome. Here the CDR3 reads CASSLRRATTDTQYF. CDR3 coding DNA: TGTGCCAGCAGCTTAAGACGAGCGACCACAGATACGCAGTATTTT.